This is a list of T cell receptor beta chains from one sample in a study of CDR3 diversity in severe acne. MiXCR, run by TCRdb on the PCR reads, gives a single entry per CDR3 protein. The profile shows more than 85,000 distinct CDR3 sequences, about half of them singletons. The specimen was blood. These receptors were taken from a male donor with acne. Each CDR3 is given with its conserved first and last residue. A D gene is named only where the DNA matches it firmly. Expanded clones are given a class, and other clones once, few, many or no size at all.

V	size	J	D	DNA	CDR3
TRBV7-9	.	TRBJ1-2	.	TGTGCCAGCAGTCCGAAAAATAACCATGGCTACACCTTC	CASSPKNNHGYTF
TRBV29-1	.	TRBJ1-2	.	TGCAGCGTCCCCCCTTCCGGGTGGGGCTATGGCTACACCTTC	CSVPPSGWGYGYTF
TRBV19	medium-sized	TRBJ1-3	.	TGTGCCAGTACCCCCAGCACCTCTGGAAACACCATATATTTT	CASTPSTSGNTIYF
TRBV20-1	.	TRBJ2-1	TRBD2	TGCAGTGCTTGGACTAGCAGGAGTTTGTACAATGAGCAGTTCTTT	CSAWTSRSLYNEQFF
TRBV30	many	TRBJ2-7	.	TGTGCCTGGAGTTTTGGGACCAGGACCTACGAGCAGTACTTC	CAWSFGTRTYEQYF
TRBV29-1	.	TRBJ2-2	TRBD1	TGCAGCGTTGAACAGACAGGGTGGACCGGGGAGCTGTTTTTT	CSVEQTGWTGELFF
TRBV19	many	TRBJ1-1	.	TGTGCCAGTGGGACGACAGGATCTAACACTGAAGCTTTCTTT	CASGTTGSNTEAFF
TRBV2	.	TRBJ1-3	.	TGTGCCAGCAGTCCAGAGTACAGCTCTGGAAACACCATATATTTT	CASSPEYSSGNTIYF
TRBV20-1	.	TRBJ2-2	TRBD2	TGCAGTGCCCCTAGCGGGAGGGCAGTTAGCACCGGGGAGCTGTTTTTT	CSAPSGRAVSTGELFF
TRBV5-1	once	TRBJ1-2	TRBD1	TGCGCCAGCAGCCTTGGGACAGGGTTAACCTATGGCTACACCTTC	CASSLGTGLTYGYTF
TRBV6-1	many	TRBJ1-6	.	TGTGCCACCATGGACAGTGATAATTCACCCCTCCACTTT	CATMDSDNSPLHF
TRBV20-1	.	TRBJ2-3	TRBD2	TGCAGTGCTAGAGGTAGCGGGAGGGCGGATACGCAGTATTTT	CSARGSGRADTQYF
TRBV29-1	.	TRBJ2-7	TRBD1	TGCAGCGTCGGACAGGTCTCCTACGAGCAGTACTTC	CSVGQVSYEQYF
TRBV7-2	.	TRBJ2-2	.	TGTGCCAGCAGCGCAACGCCCTTTGGCGGGGAGCTGTTTTTT	CASSATPFGGELFF
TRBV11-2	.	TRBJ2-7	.	TGTGCCAGCAGCTTAGGCCCAGGCTACGAGCAGTGCTTC	CASSLGPGYEQCF
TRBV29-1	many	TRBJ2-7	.	TGCAGCGTTGGAATACCGGGACAAAACTACGAGCAGTACTTC	CSVGIPGQNYEQYF
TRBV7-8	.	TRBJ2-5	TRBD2	TGTGCCAGCAGCTCATGGACTAGCGGCGTTCGGGAGACCCAGTACTTC	CASSSWTSGVRETQYF
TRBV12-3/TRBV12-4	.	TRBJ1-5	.	TGTGCCAGCTCCTCACGTGTGGGAAATAGCAATCAGCCCCAGCATTTT	CASSSRVGNSNQPQHF
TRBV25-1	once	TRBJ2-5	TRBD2	TGTGCCAGCAGTGACCACGGGGGACTAGGAGAGACCCAGTACTTC	CASSDHGGLGETQYF
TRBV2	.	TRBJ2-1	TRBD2	TGTGCCAGCAGTGGACTAGCGGGAGGGCATGGCAATGAGCAGTTCTTC	CASSGLAGGHGNEQFF
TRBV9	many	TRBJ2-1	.	TGTGCCAGCAGCTCCCGGGGACGGTTCTACAATGAGCAGTTCTTC	CASSSRGRFYNEQFF
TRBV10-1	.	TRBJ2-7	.	TGCGCCACCTCCTACGAGCAGTACTTC	CATSYEQYF
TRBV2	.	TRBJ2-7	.	TGTGCCAGCAGTTATAGCGGCGTTAACGAGCAGTACTTC	CASSYSGVNEQYF
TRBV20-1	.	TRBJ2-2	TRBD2	TGCAGTGCCATGGGACTAGCGGGAGGGCCGGGCACCGGGGAGCTGTTTTTT	CSAMGLAGGPGTGELFF
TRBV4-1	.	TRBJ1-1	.	TGCGCCAGCAGCCAAGAGGATCCGGGGAGCACTGAAGCTTTCTTT	CASSQEDPGSTEAFF
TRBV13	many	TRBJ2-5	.	TGTGCCAGCAGCTTCGTGGAGAGGCAAGAGACCCAGTACTTC	CASSFVERQETQYF
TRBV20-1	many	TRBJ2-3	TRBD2	TGCAGTGCTAGGCCACTACTAGCGGTCTTAGTAGATACGCAGTATTTT	CSARPLLAVLVDTQYF
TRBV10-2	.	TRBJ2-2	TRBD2	TGCGCCAGCACCAACCGACTAGCCACCGGGGAGCTGTTTTTT	CASTNRLATGELFF